This T cell receptor beta chain appears in the sequencing data of a study of blood T cell repertoires in COVID-19. Those enrolled in Seattle joined during active infection and were followed longitudinally afterward. This CDR3 spans 15 amino acids. Trimming removed 5 bases at V and 1 base at J, with 14 bases between. Germline CDR1 is SEHNR and CDR2 is FQNEAQ (reference sequence). In the authors' workflow: Nucleated cell counts were estimated from reference gene primer amplification. TCRdb's copy holds only in-frame clones and misses some; the assay was immunoSEQ multiplex PCR. From that table come the V and J calls and clone size; the DNA was used to work out D and trimming. In the table there are fewer than 300,000 clones, 85% to 90% of which are singletons.

The specimen sequenced was peripheral blood. The chain is built from TRBV7-9 and TRBJ1-2; D uncertain. This receptor was taken from a woman in her 50s with COVID-19, enrolled during active disease. The CDR3 DNA reads as TGTGCCAGCAGCCCCCGGGAGTATAATAACTATGGCTACACCTTC. As protein: CASSPREYNNYGYTF.